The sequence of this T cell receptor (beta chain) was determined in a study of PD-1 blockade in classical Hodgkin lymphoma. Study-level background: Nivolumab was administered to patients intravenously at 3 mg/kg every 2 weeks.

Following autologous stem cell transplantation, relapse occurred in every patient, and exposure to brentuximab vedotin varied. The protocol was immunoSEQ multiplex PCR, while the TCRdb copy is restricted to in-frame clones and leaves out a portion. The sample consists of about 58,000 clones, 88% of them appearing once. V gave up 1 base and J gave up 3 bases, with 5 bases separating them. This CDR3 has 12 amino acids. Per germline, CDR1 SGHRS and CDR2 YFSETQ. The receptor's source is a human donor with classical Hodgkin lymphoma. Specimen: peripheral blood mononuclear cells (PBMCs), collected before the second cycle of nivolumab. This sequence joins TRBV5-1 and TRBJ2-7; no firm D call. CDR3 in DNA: TGCGCCAGCAGCTTGTCTCTCTACGAGCAGTACTTC. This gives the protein CASSLSLYEQYF.